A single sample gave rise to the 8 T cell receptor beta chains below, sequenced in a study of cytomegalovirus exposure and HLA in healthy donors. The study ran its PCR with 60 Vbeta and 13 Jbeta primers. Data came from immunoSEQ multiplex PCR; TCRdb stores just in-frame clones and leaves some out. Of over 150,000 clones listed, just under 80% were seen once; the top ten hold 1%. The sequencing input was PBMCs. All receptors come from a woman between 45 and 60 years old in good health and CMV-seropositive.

DNA for the CDR3: TGCGCCAGCGGGAGCGGGGGCCCCGCCTACGAGCAGTACTTC. It specifies CASGSGGPAYEQYF. V and J are TRBV5-1 and TRBJ2-7; 8 bases are shared with TRBD2. The CDR3 totals 14 residues. In germline, CDR1 is SGHRS, CDR2 YFSETQ. Trimming cost V 7 bases and J 2 bases; bases outside gene matches: 8.

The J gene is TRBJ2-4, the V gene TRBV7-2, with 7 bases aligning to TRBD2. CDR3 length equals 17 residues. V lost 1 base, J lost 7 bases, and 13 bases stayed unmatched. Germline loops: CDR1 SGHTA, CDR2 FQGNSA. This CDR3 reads CASSLGGGGFGGNIQYF. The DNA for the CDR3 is TGTGCCAGCAGCTTAGGGGGCGGGGGATTTGGGGGGAACATTCAGTACTTC.

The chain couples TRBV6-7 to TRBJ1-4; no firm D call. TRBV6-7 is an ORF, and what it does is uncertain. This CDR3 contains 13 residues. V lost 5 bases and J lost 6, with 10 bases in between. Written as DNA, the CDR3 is TGTGCCAGCAGTCGGCGGACTGATGAAAAACTGTTTTTT. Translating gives CASSRRTDEKLFF.

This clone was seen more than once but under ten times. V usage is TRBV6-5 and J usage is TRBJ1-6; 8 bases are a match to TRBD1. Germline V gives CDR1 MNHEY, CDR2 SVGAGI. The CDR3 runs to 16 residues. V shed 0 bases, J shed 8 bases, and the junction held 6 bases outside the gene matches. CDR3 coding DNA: TGTGCCAGCAGTTACTCTCGGACAGGGAGGGATTCACCCCTCCACTTT. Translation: CASSYSRTGRDSPLHF.

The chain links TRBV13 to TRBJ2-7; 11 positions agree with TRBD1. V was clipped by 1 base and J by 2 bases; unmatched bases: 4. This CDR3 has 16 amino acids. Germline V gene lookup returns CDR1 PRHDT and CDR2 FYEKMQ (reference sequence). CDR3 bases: TGTGCCAGCAGCTTAGTTCGGGGACAGGGGGCCTACGAGCAGTACTTC. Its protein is CASSLVRGQGAYEQYF. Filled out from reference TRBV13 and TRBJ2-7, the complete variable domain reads AAGVIQSPRHLIKEKRETATLKCYPIPRHDTVYWYQQGPGQDPQFLISFYEKMQSDKGSIPDRFSAQQFSDYHSELNMSSLELGDSALYFCASSLVRGQGAYEQYFGPGTRLTVT.

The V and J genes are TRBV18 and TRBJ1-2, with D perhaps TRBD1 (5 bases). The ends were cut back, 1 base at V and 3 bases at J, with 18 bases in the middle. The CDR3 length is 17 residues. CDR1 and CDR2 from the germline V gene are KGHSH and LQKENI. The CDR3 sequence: CASSPLRDRSLDYGYTF. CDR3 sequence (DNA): TGTGCCAGCTCACCACTCCGAGACAGAAGTTTGGACTATGGCTACACCTTC.

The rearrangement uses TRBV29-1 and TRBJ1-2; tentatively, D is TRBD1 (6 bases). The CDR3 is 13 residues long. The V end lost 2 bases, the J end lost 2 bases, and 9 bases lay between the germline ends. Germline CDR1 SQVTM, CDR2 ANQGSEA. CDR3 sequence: CSVETGQNYGYTF. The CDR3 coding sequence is TGCAGCGTTGAAACAGGACAGAACTATGGCTACACCTTC.

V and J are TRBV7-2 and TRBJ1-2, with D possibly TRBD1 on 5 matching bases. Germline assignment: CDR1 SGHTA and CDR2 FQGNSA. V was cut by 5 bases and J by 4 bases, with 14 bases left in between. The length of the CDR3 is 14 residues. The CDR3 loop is CASSAYRPGYGYTF. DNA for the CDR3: TGTGCCAGCAGCGCCTACAGGCCCGGCTATGGCTACACCTTC.